This entry lists 4 T cell receptor beta chains sequenced from one sample in a study of blood T cell repertoires in COVID-19. The assay was immunoSEQ multiplex PCR, and TCRdb's table has in-frame clones only and misses some. The sample yields approximately 210,000 clones, around 90% seen once. Material: peripheral blood. The receptors were sampled from a man in his late teens or twenties with active or convalescent COVID-19.

This sequence joins TRBV18 and TRBJ1-2; D is undetermined. Trimming left V 4 bases short and J 8 bases short, with 23 bases between. Germline CDR1 KGHSH, CDR2 LQKENI. This CDR3 comprises 16 residues. This CDR3 is CASSRRARDASGGYTF. The CDR3, as DNA: TGTGCCAGCTCACGCCGGGCCCGGGATGCTTCGGGAGGCTACACCTTC.

The chain links TRBV19 to TRBJ2-7, with a weak D call TRBD1 (6 bases). Germline assignment: CDR1 LNHDA and CDR2 SQIVND (reference sequence). The ends were cut back, 3 bases at V and 5 bases at J, with 17 bases in the middle. The CDR3 length is 15 residues. The CDR3 coding sequence is TGTGCCAGTAGTATGCTAGGGGGTGGGCCCCACGAGCAGTACTTC. It translates to CASSMLGGGPHEQYF.

The chain combines TRBV19 with TRBJ2-5, with TRBD1 as a possible D gene (5 bases). V lost 3 bases to trimming and J lost 10 bases, with 12 bases between them. CDR1 LNHDA and CDR2 SQIVND come from the germline V gene (reference sequence). The CDR3 length is 12 residues. CDR3 nucleotides: TGTGCCAGTAGTATCCCGCAGGGTGGCCAGTACTTC. Translating gives CASSIPQGGQYF.

This clone was seen once. The chain carries TRBV4-3 and TRBJ2-3; D might be TRBD1 (6 bases). The CDR3 covers 16 residues. The V gene's germline CDR1 is LGHNA and CDR2 YSLEER. Trimming took 0 bases from V and 4 from J, leaving 14 bases between them. The CDR3 loop is CASSQELGALADTQYF. CDR3 nucleotide sequence: TGCGCCAGCAGCCAAGAACTGGGGGCGCTGGCAGATACGCAGTATTTT.